This entry lists 14 T cell receptor beta chains sequenced from one sample in a study of shared clonotypes between healthy human individuals. Generated by immunoSEQ multiplex PCR, the TCRdb table keeps only in-frame clones and is missing some. The sample yields millions of clones, approximately 93% seen once. Sequenced: naive CD4+ T cells from PBMCs. Subset here: CD45RA+ positively selected. The receptors stem from a man aged 18 to 35 in good health. Some clones in this sample may be carry-over from other donors' samples.

V and J are TRBV19 and TRBJ2-7; 8 positions match TRBD2. The V gene end was trimmed by 3 bases and the J gene end by 6 bases; junction bases not matched to a gene: 13. Germline lookup yields CDR1 LNHDA and CDR2 SQIVND (reference sequence). The CDR3 extends over 16 amino acids. The CDR3: CASSITPASGPREQYF. The CDR3 DNA reads as TGTGCCAGTAGTATTACCCCAGCTAGCGGGCCTCGCGAGCAGTACTTC.

Points on this clone: The same CDR3 also results from other DNA sequences found in this sample. This chain joins TRBV28 and TRBJ2-3; D ambiguous. Trimming shortened V by 4 bases and J by 0 bases, and 2 bases separated the two germline ends. The CDR3 extends over 12 amino acids. Germline CDR1 MDHEN, CDR2 SYDVKM. The CDR3 region has the DNA TGTGCCAGCAGTTACAGCACAGATACGCAGTATTTT. As protein: CASSYSTDTQYF.

This clone was counted a single time. The chain carries TRBV14 and TRBJ1-2; no definite D call. The CDR3 sequence is 14 residues long. V shed 0 bases and J shed 5 bases, with 10 bases lying between them. Germline CDR1 SGHDN, CDR2 FVKESK. In DNA form, the CDR3 reads TGTGCCAGCAGCCAAGATCAAGGTTATTATGGCTACACCTTC. It translates to CASSQDQGYYGYTF.

The rearrangement joins TRBV7-6 to TRBJ2-3, with a tentative D call TRBD1 (7 bases). CDR1 and CDR2 from the germline V gene are SGHVS and FNYEAQ. The CDR3 is made up of 14 amino acids. V dropped 5 bases and J dropped 5 bases, with 14 bases sitting between them. Here the CDR3 reads CASSTAGGLDTQYF. CDR3 coding DNA: TGTGCCAGCAGCACGGCAGGGGGGTTAGATACGCAGTATTTT.

The chain combines TRBV5-4 with TRBJ2-2; 8 bases line up with TRBD2. The CDR3 length is 15 residues. V was pared by 5 bases and J by 7 bases, with 10 bases of the junction left unmatched. Germline-derived CDR1 and CDR2 are SGHNT and YYREEE (reference sequence). The CDR3, as DNA: TGTGCCAGCAGTGGCGGGGGGCGAAGGATCGGGGAGCTGTTTTTT. The encoded protein is CASSGGGRRIGELFF.

This clone appeared once. This chain uses TRBV6-4 with TRBJ2-1, with 9 bases aligning to TRBD1. This CDR3 spans 20 amino acids. Germline V gives CDR1 MRHNA, CDR2 SNTAGT. V was pared by 4 bases and J by 5 bases, with 21 bases of the junction left unmatched. The chain's CDR3 is CASSARGSGSAGQGDNEQFF. CDR3 sequence (DNA): TGTGCCAGCAGTGCCAGGGGGTCAGGTTCGGCGGGACAGGGTGACAATGAGCAGTTCTTC.

The V call is TRBV7-9, the J call TRBJ2-6; unclear D gene. The V gene's germline CDR1 is SEHNR and CDR2 FQNEAQ (reference sequence). Trimming took 6 bases from V and 4 from J, leaving 16 bases between them. This CDR3 contains 16 residues. CDR3 nucleotide sequence: TGTGCCAGCAGGTCCCGTCAGAGCCCAGGGGCCAACGTCCTGACTTTC. It is translated as CASRSRQSPGANVLTF.

This clone showed up just once. This chain uses TRBV28 with TRBJ1-2; D possibly corresponds to TRBD1 (5 bases). The V end lost 5 bases, the J end lost 1 base, and 14 bases lay between the germline ends. The CDR3 sequence is 15 residues long. In germline, CDR1 is MDHEN, CDR2 SYDVKM. The CDR3 loop is CASSPSSGLNYGYTF. In DNA form, the CDR3 reads TGTGCCAGCAGTCCCTCCTCGGGACTTAACTATGGCTACACCTTC.

The rearrangement links TRBV7-6 to TRBJ1-2; TRBD1 is a possible D gene (5 bases). CDR3 length: 14 amino acids. Trimming pared 1 base from V and 6 bases from J, leaving 12 bases between. Looked up from germline, CDR1 is SGHVS and CDR2 is FNYEAQ. In DNA, the CDR3 is TGTGCCAGCAGCTTAGGGGAGCAGGGTAATGGCTACACCTTC. It specifies CASSLGEQGNGYTF.

The chain carries TRBV28 and TRBJ2-1; maybe TRBD2 (6 bases). V lost 4 bases, J lost 5 bases, and 15 bases lay in between. CDR1 MDHEN and CDR2 SYDVKM come from the germline V gene. This CDR3 comprises 15 residues. The CDR3 nucleotides read TGTGCCAGCAGTTCCCCAAGGAGGACTAACAATGAGCAGTTCTTC. Encoded protein: CASSSPRRTNNEQFF.

A word on this clone: The same CDR3 can be traced to other DNA sequences in this sample. The chain joins TRBV5-1 to TRBJ2-3; D tentatively fits TRBD1 or TRBD2 (5 bases each). CDR3 length: 13 amino acids. Trimming removed 5 bases at V and 0 bases at J, with 7 bases between. CDR1 is SGHRS, CDR2 YFSETQ, per germline. The CDR3 DNA reads as TGCGCCAGCAGGGGGGATAGCACAGATACGCAGTATTTT. Amino acids: CASRGDSTDTQYF. The full variable domain, its missing parts supplied by reference TRBV5-1 and TRBJ2-3, is KAGVTQTPRYLIKTRGQQVTLSCSPISGHRSVSWYQQTPGQGLQFLFEYFSETQRNKGNFPGRFSGRQFSNSRSEMNVSTLELGDSALYLCASRGDSTDTQYFGPGTRLTVL.

This sequence joins TRBV2 and TRBJ2-7; D is ambiguous. The CDR3 extends over 15 amino acids. The V and J ends lost 2 bases and 1 base respectively, with 12 bases between them. Germline V gives CDR1 SNHLY, CDR2 FYNNEI. The CDR3: CASSESGFWSYEQYF. The DNA of the CDR3 is TGTGCCAGCAGTGAATCTGGGTTTTGGTCCTACGAGCAGTACTTC. The variable domain in full, with the rest retrieved from reference TRBV2 and TRBJ2-7, is EPEVTQTPSHQVTQMGQEVILRCVPISNHLYFYWYRQILGQKVEFLVSFYNNEISEKSEIFDDQFSVERPDGSNFTLKIRSTKLEDSAMYFCASSESGFWSYEQYFGPGTRLTVT.

In regard to this clone: The same CDR3 also results from other DNA sequences found in this sample. This sequence joins TRBV7-8 and TRBJ1-2; TRBD1 matches 7 bases. The J segment lost 8 bases and the V segment lost 5 bases, leaving 8 bases of the junction unmatched. Germline lookup yields CDR1 SGHVS and CDR2 FQNEAQ. The CDR3 is 13 residues long. The CDR3 reads CASSPRGGGGYTF. CDR3 DNA: TGTGCCAGCAGCCCCAGAGGGGGCGGAGGCTACACCTTC.

The chain carries TRBV7-2 and TRBJ2-3, with 8 bases aligning to TRBD2. V lost 2 bases to trimming and J lost 5 bases; unmatched junction nucleotides: 6. The V gene's germline CDR1 is SGHTA and CDR2 FQGNSA. This CDR3 region has 15 residues. The chain's CDR3 is CASSLLAGSEDTQYF. DNA for the CDR3: TGTGCCAGCAGCTTACTAGCGGGCTCGGAAGATACGCAGTATTTT.